The 16 T cell receptor beta chains below come from one sample, sequenced in a study of T cell repertoires in cytomegalovirus infection. TCRdb reprocessed the reads with MiXCR, giving one entry per CDR3 protein. The data contain about 740,000 distinct CDR3 sequences, roughly 36% of them seen just once; the ten biggest clones take up roughly 2.9%. The material sequenced was PBMCs. These receptors were taken from a human donor in good health (CMV status not recorded). Some clones in this sample may be carry-over from other donors' samples.

This clonotype was counted between two and nine times. This chain uses TRBV19 with TRBJ2-5; TRBD2 matches 8 bases. V was pared by 6 bases and J by 3 bases, with 6 bases of the junction left unmatched. This CDR3 has 14 amino acids. Germline CDR1 is LNHDA and CDR2 is SQIVND (reference sequence). The CDR3 DNA follows: TGTGCCAGTAGGTCAACGACTAGCGAAGAGACCCAGTACTTC. Protein sequence: CASRSTTSEETQYF. The entire variable domain, with the rest obtained from reference TRBV19 and TRBJ2-5, is as follows: DGGITQSPKYLFRKEGQNVTLSCEQNLNHDAMYWYRQDPGQGLRLIYYSQIVNDFQKGDIAEGYSVSREKKESFPLTVTSAQKNPTAFYLCASRSTTSEETQYFGPGTRLLVL.

V is TRBV7-6 and J is TRBJ1-4; TRBD1 matches 8 bases. This CDR3 is built from 13 residues. Germline V gene lookup returns CDR1 SGHVS and CDR2 FNYEAQ. The ends lost 6 bases at V and 8 bases at J; junction bases unmatched: 5. In DNA, the CDR3 is TGTGCCAGCAGTGACAGGGGAGGGGAAAAACTGTTTTTT. As protein: CASSDRGGEKLFF.

In nucleotides, the CDR3 is TGCAGTGCCGCGGGACTAGCGGGAGTAGATCGGTTCTTC. This encodes CSAAGLAGVDRFF. The chain is built from TRBV20-1 and TRBJ2-1, with TRBD2 identical over 14 bases. CDR3 length equals 13 residues. Per the germline V gene, CDR1 is DFQATT and CDR2 is SNEGSKA (reference sequence). Trimming took 6 bases from V and 15 from J; bases not matched to a gene: 10.

In its sample, this clonotype was seen a few times. The chain links TRBV7-9 to TRBJ2-1, with TRBD2 matching over 8 bases. Unmatched junction bases numbered 10, after V lost 7 bases and J lost 8 bases. This CDR3 has 14 amino acids. Germline lookup yields CDR1 SEHNR and CDR2 FQNEAQ (reference sequence). The chain's CDR3 is CASTPLAGIDEQFF. CDR3 nucleotides: TGTGCCAGCACTCCCTTAGCGGGAATCGATGAGCAGTTCTTC.

This clonotype was detected a few times. The rearrangement uses TRBV7-6 and TRBJ1-1; D is perhaps TRBD1 (6 bases). V was cut by 2 bases and J by 8 bases, with 15 bases left in between. This CDR3 is built from 14 residues. Germline-derived CDR1 and CDR2 are SGHVS and FNYEAQ. The CDR3 reads CASSLKRQGPEAFF. CDR3 in DNA: TGTGCCAGCAGCTTAAAAAGGCAGGGGCCCGAAGCTTTCTTT.

The rearrangement links TRBV20-1 to TRBJ2-7; TRBD2 aligns across 13 bases. This CDR3 contains 14 residues. Germline CDR1 DFQATT, CDR2 SNEGSKA (reference sequence). The ends lost 8 bases at V and 0 bases at J; junction bases unmatched: 4. The CDR3 reads CSSGLAGVSYEQYF. CDR3 in DNA: TGCAGTTCTGGACTAGCGGGAGTCTCCTACGAGCAGTACTTC.

This clonotype was found many times. This chain uses TRBV7-2 with TRBJ1-3; 7 positions match TRBD1. CDR3 length equals 15 residues. Germline V CDR1 and CDR2: SGHTA, FQGNSA. The junction had 8 bases not matched to a gene; V was cut back by 6 bases and J by 3 bases. The CDR3: CASSRTGESGNTIYF. Written as DNA, the CDR3 is TGTGCCAGCAGTAGAACAGGGGAAAGTGGAAACACCATATATTTT.

This chain uses TRBV29-1 with TRBJ2-1, with D possibly being TRBD2 (6 bases). This CDR3 is 11 amino acids long. Per germline, CDR1 SQVTM and CDR2 ANQGSEA. The CDR3 bases are TGCATCGCATCGGTGGGAGGTGAGCAGTTCTTC. The encoded protein is CIASVGGEQFF.

Notes on this clonotype: Germline and junction disagree at one end, which may indicate a read error. The J gene is TRBJ1-1, the V gene TRBV27; a possible D gene is TRBD1 (5 bases). The CDR3 loop spans 14 amino acids. The germline CDR1 and CDR2 sequences are MNHEY and SMNVEV (reference sequence). The CDR3 spells CASNLNRKTTEAFF. The CDR3 nucleotides read TGTGCCAGCAATTTAAACAGGAAAACCACTGAAGCTTTCTTT.

The V call is TRBV27, the J call TRBJ1-1; D gene unclear. Trimming removed 5 bases from V and 7 bases from J, with 17 bases in between. The CDR3 runs 14 residues. Germline-derived CDR1 and CDR2 are MNHEY and SMNVEV (reference sequence). The CDR3 reads CASSPTPVGSEAFF. DNA of the CDR3: TGTGCCAGCAGTCCCACCCCGGTAGGGAGTGAAGCTTTCTTT.

This clonotype has only a few counts. The CDR3 sequence: CASSLRGGSKNNEQFF. CDR3 nucleotides: TGTGCCAGCAGTTTAAGGGGAGGGAGTAAGAACAATGAGCAGTTCTTC. This chain links TRBV28 with TRBJ2-1, with TRBD2 matching 7 bases. After removal of 2 bases from V and 5 bases from J, the junction contained 9 bases not matched to a gene. The germline gives CDR1 MDHEN, CDR2 SYDVKM. There are 16 residues in the CDR3.

The sample holds a few counts of this clonotype. This chain connects TRBV28 to TRBJ2-4, with a weak D call TRBD2 (5 bases). This CDR3 region has 14 residues. Germline V gives CDR1 MDHEN, CDR2 SYDVKM. V was clipped by 7 bases and J by 5 bases, with 15 bases between them. CDR3 loop: CASKRGGVQNIQYF. CDR3 bases: TGTGCCAGCAAACGGGGTGGGGTTCAAAACATTCAGTACTTC.

The chain links TRBV30 to TRBJ1-1, with D perhaps TRBD1 (6 bases). The CDR3 has 17 amino acids. Germline V gives CDR1 GTSNPN, CDR2 SVGIG (reference sequence). Between the trimmed V and J ends, which lost 2 bases and 2 bases, there was a span of 21 bases. CDR3: CAWSYGANRVRNTEAFF. The CDR3 DNA sequence: TGTGCCTGGAGTTATGGGGCCAACAGGGTTCGAAACACTGAAGCTTTCTTT.

The chain combines TRBV6-8 with TRBJ1-2, with a weak D call TRBD1 (5 bases). Trimming stripped 2 bases from V and 3 bases from J, with 13 bases between. CDR1 is MNHGY and CDR2 is SAAAGT in the germline V gene. The CDR3 loop spans 15 amino acids. CDR3 residues: CASSYGGGDDYGYTF. DNA of the CDR3: TGTGCCAGCAGTTACGGTGGGGGGGACGACTATGGCTACACCTTC.

The V gene is TRBV20-1, the J gene TRBJ1-1; D possibly corresponds to TRBD1 (5 bases). Germline CDR1 and CDR2: DFQATT and SNEGSKA (reference sequence). Trimming stripped 6 bases from V and 1 base from J, with 15 bases between. The CDR3 sequence is 14 residues long. The CDR3 spells CSAAVGGRNTEAFF. DNA for the CDR3: TGCAGTGCGGCGGTCGGGGGACGGAACACTGAAGCTTTCTTT.

This clonotype was counted many times. DNA of the CDR3: TGTGCCAGCAGCCGATACACTGGGGACACTGAAGCTTTCTTT. The encoded protein is CASSRYTGDTEAFF. The J gene is TRBJ1-1, the V gene TRBV6-1; D is undetermined. The germline V gene encodes CDR1 MNHNS and CDR2 SASEGT. This CDR3 contains 14 residues. Trimming removed 6 bases from V and 3 bases from J, with 14 bases in between.